The rows below give T cell receptor beta chains drawn from one sample of a study of blood T cell repertoires in COVID-19. Only in-frame clones appear in the TCRdb table, and some are missing; sequencing was by immunoSEQ multiplex PCR. The table includes approximately 500,000 clones, around 90% detected once. The sample taken for sequencing was peripheral blood. The receptors shown here come from a woman between 50 and 59 years old with COVID-19, enrolled during active disease. CDR3s include the opening cysteine and the closing phenylalanine or tryptophan. The D gene is left open where the match is weak. Clone sizes are given selectively: once, few, many, or a class where the clone is expanded.

d_call: NA
j_call: TRBJ2-3
clone_size: NA
v_call: TRBV24-1
cdr3_aa: CATSDFGGRGTDTQYF
cdr3_nt: TGTGCCACCAGTGATTTCGGGGGGCGCGGGACAGATACGCAGTATTTT

d_call: NA
j_call: TRBJ1-5
clone_size: NA
v_call: TRBV7-8
cdr3_aa: CASSPDMVNNQPQHF
cdr3_nt: TGTGCCAGCAGCCCCGACATGGTAAACAATCAGCCCCAGCATTTT

d_call: NA
j_call: TRBJ2-7
clone_size: NA
v_call: TRBV6-2/TRBV6-3
cdr3_aa: CASSYQSGRQTYEQYF
cdr3_nt: TGTGCCAGCAGTTACCAATCTGGACGACAGACCTACGAGCAGTACTTC

d_call: NA
j_call: TRBJ1-2
clone_size: NA
v_call: TRBV28
cdr3_aa: CASTTGQYGYTF
cdr3_nt: TGTGCCAGCACCACCGGACAGTATGGCTACACCTTC

d_call: NA
j_call: TRBJ1-1
clone_size: NA
v_call: TRBV5-1
cdr3_aa: CASSLVPRDTEAFF
cdr3_nt: TGCGCCAGCAGCTTGGTCCCGAGGGACACTGAAGCTTTCTTT

d_call: NA
j_call: TRBJ2-7
clone_size: NA
v_call: TRBV10-1
cdr3_aa: CASSEGKGDEQYF
cdr3_nt: TGCGCCAGCAGTGAAGGAAAAGGAGACGAGCAGTACTTC

d_call: TRBD1
j_call: TRBJ2-4
clone_size: once
v_call: TRBV7-2
cdr3_aa: CASSPGQGGEAAKNIQYF
cdr3_nt: TGTGCCAGCAGCCCCGGACAGGGTGGGGAAGCAGCCAAAAACATTCAGTACTTC

d_call: NA
j_call: TRBJ2-1
clone_size: NA
v_call: TRBV5-1
cdr3_aa: CASSLGATGDLQFF
cdr3_nt: TGCGCCAGCAGCCTTGGTGCCACAGGGGACTTACAGTTCTTC

d_call: TRBD1
j_call: TRBJ1-5
clone_size: NA
v_call: TRBV5-5
cdr3_aa: CASSTGQGLQPQHF
cdr3_nt: TGTGCCAGCAGCACAGGACAGGGACTTCAGCCCCAGCATTTT

d_call: TRBD1
j_call: TRBJ2-7
clone_size: NA
v_call: TRBV6-1
cdr3_aa: CASSAPGTEIRYEQYF
cdr3_nt: TGTGCCAGCAGTGCCCCCGGGACAGAGATACGTTACGAGCAGTACTTC

d_call: NA
j_call: TRBJ2-7
clone_size: once
v_call: TRBV19
cdr3_aa: CASSSGQRHYEQYF
cdr3_nt: TGTGCCAGTAGTTCCGGACAGAGGCACTACGAGCAGTACTTC

d_call: TRBD1
j_call: TRBJ1-2
clone_size: once
v_call: TRBV7-8
cdr3_aa: CASSPGVIPGQEGYGYTF
cdr3_nt: TGTGCCAGCAGTCCGGGGGTGATACCGGGACAGGAGGGCTATGGCTACACCTTC

d_call: NA
j_call: TRBJ2-7
clone_size: NA
v_call: TRBV10-3
cdr3_aa: CAISGRGDEQYF
cdr3_nt: TGTGCCATCAGTGGAAGAGGCGACGAGCAGTACTTC

d_call: NA
j_call: TRBJ1-2
clone_size: NA
v_call: TRBV25-1
cdr3_aa: CASSEFGFGYGYTF
cdr3_nt: TGTGCCAGCAGTGAATTCGGGTTCGGCTATGGCTACACCTTC

d_call: TRBD1
j_call: TRBJ1-3
clone_size: few
v_call: TRBV30
cdr3_aa: CAWSLGQRNTIYF
cdr3_nt: TGTGCCTGGAGCCTGGGACAGAGAAACACCATATATTTT

d_call: NA
j_call: TRBJ2-1
clone_size: NA
v_call: TRBV19
cdr3_aa: CASSKRRIQGGEQFF
cdr3_nt: TGTGCCAGTAGTAAAAGGAGGATTCAGGGGGGTGAGCAGTTCTTC

d_call: TRBD1
j_call: TRBJ1-2
clone_size: NA
v_call: TRBV29-1
cdr3_aa: CSAATGGSYGYTF
cdr3_nt: TGCAGCGCCGCAACAGGGGGCAGCTATGGCTACACCTTC

d_call: NA
j_call: TRBJ2-7
clone_size: NA
v_call: TRBV29-1
cdr3_aa: CSVEDGRRGEQYF
cdr3_nt: TGCAGCGTTGAGGATGGGCGTCGAGGGGAGCAGTACTTC

d_call: NA
j_call: TRBJ2-2
clone_size: NA
v_call: TRBV2
cdr3_aa: CASKADYTGELFF
cdr3_nt: TGTGCCAGCAAAGCCGATTACACCGGGGAGCTGTTTTTT

d_call: NA
j_call: TRBJ2-2
clone_size: NA
v_call: TRBV30
cdr3_aa: CAWSMTRITGELFF
cdr3_nt: TGTGCCTGGAGTATGACCAGGATCACCGGGGAGCTGTTTTTT

d_call: NA
j_call: TRBJ2-4
clone_size: NA
v_call: TRBV2
cdr3_aa: CASSNRGGVPNIQYF
cdr3_nt: TGTGCCAGCAGCAATCGGGGAGGCGTGCCAAACATTCAGTACTTC

d_call: NA
j_call: TRBJ1-6
clone_size: NA
v_call: TRBV27
cdr3_aa: CASSPQAYNSPLHF
cdr3_nt: TGTGCCAGCAGTCCCCAGGCCTATAATTCACCCCTCCACTTT

d_call: NA
j_call: TRBJ2-3
clone_size: NA
v_call: TRBV7-9
cdr3_aa: CASGSTDTQYF
cdr3_nt: TGTGCTTCCGGGAGCACAGATACGCAGTATTTT

d_call: NA
j_call: TRBJ1-6
clone_size: once
v_call: TRBV9
cdr3_aa: CASSVGPVSGSPLHF
cdr3_nt: TGTGCCAGCAGCGTAGGTCCCGTAAGCGGTTCACCCCTCCACTTT

d_call: NA
j_call: TRBJ1-1
clone_size: NA
v_call: TRBV3-1/TRBV3-2
cdr3_aa: CASRGRDSSAFF
cdr3_nt: TGTGCCAGCAGAGGACGGGACTCCAGCGCTTTCTTT

d_call: NA
j_call: TRBJ1-2
clone_size: NA
v_call: TRBV20-1
cdr3_aa: CSASRGTYGYTF
cdr3_nt: TGCAGTGCTAGTCGGGGAACTTATGGCTACACCTTC

d_call: NA
j_call: TRBJ1-2
clone_size: NA
v_call: TRBV5-1
cdr3_aa: CASSRNRESYGYTF
cdr3_nt: TGCGCCAGCAGCCGCAACAGGGAATCCTATGGCTACACCTTC

d_call: TRBD1
j_call: TRBJ1-3
clone_size: NA
v_call: TRBV6-5
cdr3_aa: CASSSARGPREYF
cdr3_nt: TGTGCCAGCAGCTCAGCCAGGGGGCCGCGGGAATATTTT

d_call: TRBD1
j_call: TRBJ1-6
clone_size: NA
v_call: TRBV6-5
cdr3_aa: CASSFTGGSGSPLHF
cdr3_nt: TGTGCCAGCAGTTTTACAGGGGGCTCCGGGTCACCCCTCCACTTT

d_call: NA
j_call: TRBJ1-1
clone_size: NA
v_call: TRBV6-5
cdr3_aa: CASSYLAENTEAFF
cdr3_nt: TGTGCCAGCAGTTACTTGGCAGAGAACACTGAAGCTTTCTTT

d_call: NA
j_call: TRBJ1-4
clone_size: NA
v_call: TRBV4-1
cdr3_aa: CASSQGAGVINEKLFF
cdr3_nt: TGCGCCAGCAGCCAAGGGGCCGGGGTTATTAATGAAAAACTGTTTTTT

d_call: NA
j_call: TRBJ2-1
clone_size: NA
v_call: TRBV5-1
cdr3_aa: CASSSRQDGNEQFF
cdr3_nt: TGCGCCAGCAGCTCGCGACAGGATGGCAATGAGCAGTTCTTC

d_call: NA
j_call: TRBJ1-5
clone_size: once
v_call: TRBV6-1
cdr3_aa: CASSDRGEVSNNQPQHF
cdr3_nt: TGTGCCAGCAGTGATCGGGGTGAAGTTTCCAATAATCAGCCCCAGCATTTT